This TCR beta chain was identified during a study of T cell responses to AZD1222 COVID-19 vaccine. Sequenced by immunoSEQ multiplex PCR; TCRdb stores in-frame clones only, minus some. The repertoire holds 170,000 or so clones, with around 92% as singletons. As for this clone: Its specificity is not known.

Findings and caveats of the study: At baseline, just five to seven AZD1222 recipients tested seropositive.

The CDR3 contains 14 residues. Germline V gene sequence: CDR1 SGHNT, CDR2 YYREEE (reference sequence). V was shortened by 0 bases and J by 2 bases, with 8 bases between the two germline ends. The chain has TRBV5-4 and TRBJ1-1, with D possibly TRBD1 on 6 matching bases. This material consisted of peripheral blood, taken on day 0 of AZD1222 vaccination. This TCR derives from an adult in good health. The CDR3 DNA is TGTGCCAGCAGCTTGGGGACAGCTAACACTGAAGCTTTCTTT. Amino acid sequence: CASSLGTANTEAFF.